Listed below are T cell receptor beta chains from one sample, sequenced in a study of CD8 T cells in Susac syndrome. TCRdb re-called the immunoSEQ multiplex PCR reads through MiXCR, storing one row per CDR3 protein. The data hold about 120,000 distinct CDR3 sequences, with about 95% observed a single time. The sequencing sample was made of CD4+ T cells from PBMCs. These receptors all stem from a human donor with multiple sclerosis. CDR3s include the opening cysteine and the closing phenylalanine or tryptophan. Each record gives: V gene, D gene, clone size, J gene, CDR3 DNA, CDR3 protein. The D gene is left open where the match is weak. Size is omitted from some rows. Given values are once, few, many or a class for expanded clones.

V gene: TRBV19; D gene: .; clone size: .; J gene: TRBJ1-1; CDR3 DNA: TGTGCCATTACACAGGGGAACACTGAAGCTTTCTTT; CDR3 protein: CAITQGNTEAFF
V gene: TRBV29-1; D gene: .; clone size: .; J gene: TRBJ1-5; CDR3 DNA: TGCAGCGTTGAAGAGTACGTGGGCAGGGGTGGGCAGCCCCAGCATTTT; CDR3 protein: CSVEEYVGRGGQPQHF
V gene: TRBV20-1; D gene: TRBD1; clone size: .; J gene: TRBJ2-1; CDR3 DNA: TGCAGTGCTGAACAGGGGGCGGTTAATGAGCAGTTCTTC; CDR3 protein: CSAEQGAVNEQFF
V gene: TRBV30; D gene: TRBD1; clone size: .; J gene: TRBJ1-5; CDR3 DNA: TGTGCCTGGAGTGGGGGACAGGGAAACAATCAGCCCCAGCATTTT; CDR3 protein: CAWSGGQGNNQPQHF
V gene: TRBV11-2; D gene: .; clone size: .; J gene: TRBJ1-4; CDR3 DNA: TGTGCCAGCAGTCCAGTGGGGGCCGGCGAAAAACTGTTTTTT; CDR3 protein: CASSPVGAGEKLFF
V gene: TRBV20-1; D gene: .; clone size: .; J gene: TRBJ2-3; CDR3 DNA: TGCAGTGCTAGACCGGGGCCCCGAAACCCCACAGATACGCAGTATTTT; CDR3 protein: CSARPGPRNPTDTQYF
V gene: TRBV29-1; D gene: .; clone size: .; J gene: TRBJ1-1; CDR3 DNA: TGCAGCGTTTACACCGGGACGGTGAACACTGAAGCTTTCTTT; CDR3 protein: CSVYTGTVNTEAFF
V gene: TRBV9; D gene: .; clone size: .; J gene: TRBJ1-3; CDR3 DNA: TGTGCCAGCAGCGTAGAGGGCAGTCGCTCTGGAAACACCATATATTTT; CDR3 protein: CASSVEGSRSGNTIYF
V gene: TRBV6-2/TRBV6-3; D gene: .; clone size: .; J gene: TRBJ1-1; CDR3 DNA: TGTGCCAGCAGTTACCCTGGAGGGCTCGGGATGAACACTGAAGCTTTCTTT; CDR3 protein: CASSYPGGLGMNTEAFF
V gene: TRBV30; D gene: .; clone size: once; J gene: TRBJ1-1; CDR3 DNA: TGTGCCTGGAGTGTAATGGGCTTCGCGGCTTTCTTT; CDR3 protein: CAWSVMGFAAFF
V gene: TRBV3-1; D gene: .; clone size: .; J gene: TRBJ1-2; CDR3 DNA: TGTGCCAGCAGCCAAGATGTGGGCAGGGACTATGGCTACACCTTC; CDR3 protein: CASSQDVGRDYGYTF
V gene: TRBV7-9; D gene: TRBD2; clone size: .; J gene: TRBJ2-5; CDR3 DNA: TGTGCCAGTCGACGCGGGAGGGAACAAGAGACCCAGTACTTC; CDR3 protein: CASRRGREQETQYF
V gene: TRBV10-3; D gene: .; clone size: .; J gene: TRBJ2-7; CDR3 DNA: TGTGCCATCAGTGAGTCGCGGACCGCCACCTACGAGCAGTACTTC; CDR3 protein: CAISESRTATYEQYF
V gene: TRBV6-2/TRBV6-3; D gene: .; clone size: .; J gene: TRBJ1-1; CDR3 DNA: TGTGCCAGCACCCACCCCGACCCTCGCACACCCCAGGCTGCTTTCTTT; CDR3 protein: CASTHPDPRTPQAAFF
V gene: TRBV4-2; D gene: .; clone size: .; J gene: TRBJ1-2; CDR3 DNA: TGTGCCAGCAGCCAAGATATTGAGGCTCGCTATGGCTACACCTTC; CDR3 protein: CASSQDIEARYGYTF
V gene: TRBV27; D gene: .; clone size: .; J gene: TRBJ2-3; CDR3 DNA: TGTGCCAGCAGTTCACTCCAAAAGGGTACGCAGTATTTT; CDR3 protein: CASSSLQKGTQYF
V gene: TRBV20-1; D gene: .; clone size: .; J gene: TRBJ1-3; CDR3 DNA: TGCAGTGCTAGAGACAGGGTATCTGGAAACACCATATATTTT; CDR3 protein: CSARDRVSGNTIYF
V gene: TRBV12-3/TRBV12-4; D gene: TRBD1; clone size: .; J gene: TRBJ2-3; CDR3 DNA: TGTGCCAGCAGCCGACGGACAGGGCCTGTAGATACGCAGTATTTT; CDR3 protein: CASSRRTGPVDTQYF
V gene: TRBV29-1; D gene: .; clone size: .; J gene: TRBJ1-1; CDR3 DNA: TGCAGCGTTGAGGTTGTGGCGGCGAACACTGAAGCTTTCTTT; CDR3 protein: CSVEVVAANTEAFF
V gene: TRBV27; D gene: TRBD1; clone size: .; J gene: TRBJ1-2; CDR3 DNA: TGTGCCAGCAGTCGACAGGGCCCCTATGGCTACACCTTC; CDR3 protein: CASSRQGPYGYTF
V gene: TRBV6-5; D gene: .; clone size: .; J gene: TRBJ1-1; CDR3 DNA: TGTGCCAGCACCAACAGGGTCTGGACCACTGAAGCTTTCTTT; CDR3 protein: CASTNRVWTTEAFF
V gene: TRBV30; D gene: TRBD1; clone size: .; J gene: TRBJ1-1; CDR3 DNA: TGTGCCTGGAGTGGACAGGGGAACACTGAAGCTTTCTTT; CDR3 protein: CAWSGQGNTEAFF
V gene: TRBV6-6; D gene: .; clone size: .; J gene: TRBJ1-5; CDR3 DNA: TGTGCCAGCAGTCTAGGGCGACGGGGCAATCAGCCCCAGCATTTT; CDR3 protein: CASSLGRRGNQPQHF
V gene: TRBV6-2/TRBV6-3; D gene: .; clone size: .; J gene: TRBJ2-7; CDR3 DNA: TGTGCCAGCAGTTATAGCTCCCCCCCGCTCCACGAGCAGTACTTC; CDR3 protein: CASSYSSPPLHEQYF
V gene: TRBV9; D gene: TRBD1; clone size: .; J gene: TRBJ2-4; CDR3 DNA: TGTGCCAGCAGCGTTGGGACAGAAGTAAACATTCAGTACTTC; CDR3 protein: CASSVGTEVNIQYF
V gene: TRBV6-6; D gene: .; clone size: .; J gene: TRBJ1-5; CDR3 DNA: TGTGCCAGCAGTGGGAATCAGCCCCAGCATTTT; CDR3 protein: CASSGNQPQHF
V gene: TRBV20-1; D gene: .; clone size: .; J gene: TRBJ2-1; CDR3 DNA: TGCAGTGCTAGAGGACTCCCAAGCGACTACAATGAGCAGTTCTTC; CDR3 protein: CSARGLPSDYNEQFF
V gene: TRBV2; D gene: TRBD1; clone size: .; J gene: TRBJ2-3; CDR3 DNA: TGTGCCAGCAGTGAAGATCGGGGACAGGGATGGGATACGCAGTATTTT; CDR3 protein: CASSEDRGQGWDTQYF
V gene: TRBV29-1; D gene: TRBD1; clone size: .; J gene: TRBJ2-1; CDR3 DNA: TGCAGCGTTGTCCCCGGACAGGGCTACAATGAGCAGTTCTTC; CDR3 protein: CSVVPGQGYNEQFF
V gene: TRBV6-1; D gene: TRBD1; clone size: .; J gene: TRBJ2-1; CDR3 DNA: TGTGCCAGCAGCTTCTGGACAGGGGGCGCGAGTAATGAGCAGTTCTTC; CDR3 protein: CASSFWTGGASNEQFF
V gene: TRBV19; D gene: .; clone size: .; J gene: TRBJ1-5; CDR3 DNA: TGTGCCAGTAGTGCCCAGGGCAATCAGCCCCAGCATTTT; CDR3 protein: CASSAQGNQPQHF
V gene: TRBV6-6; D gene: .; clone size: few; J gene: TRBJ2-5; CDR3 DNA: TGTGCCAGCAGTTACTCGAGCCAGGGGAAGCTGGCCCAGTACTTC; CDR3 protein: CASSYSSQGKLAQYF
V gene: TRBV19; D gene: .; clone size: .; J gene: TRBJ1-2; CDR3 DNA: TGTGCCAGTACCCAAATGGGACATGCTAACTATGGCTACACCTTC; CDR3 protein: CASTQMGHANYGYTF
V gene: TRBV20-1; D gene: .; clone size: .; J gene: TRBJ1-2; CDR3 DNA: TGCAGTGCTAGCGACAGAACGAAAATCTATGGCTACACCTTC; CDR3 protein: CSASDRTKIYGYTF
V gene: TRBV5-6; D gene: .; clone size: once; J gene: TRBJ2-7; CDR3 DNA: TGTGCCAGCAGCTTGGCCCCCGGGACCGAGCGGGAGCAGTACTTC; CDR3 protein: CASSLAPGTEREQYF
V gene: TRBV25-1; D gene: TRBD2; clone size: once; J gene: TRBJ2-1; CDR3 DNA: TGTGCCAGCAGTGAGCTTAGCGGGGGGGAGTTCTTC; CDR3 protein: CASSELSGGEFF
V gene: TRBV4-3; D gene: TRBD2; clone size: .; J gene: TRBJ2-1; CDR3 DNA: TGCGCCAGCAGCCCTGGACTAGCCACCTACAATGAGCAGTTCTTC; CDR3 protein: CASSPGLATYNEQFF
V gene: TRBV2; D gene: .; clone size: .; J gene: TRBJ2-7; CDR3 DNA: TGTGCCAGCAGACTTAGAGGGGGCTACGAGCAGTACTTC; CDR3 protein: CASRLRGGYEQYF
V gene: TRBV3-1; D gene: .; clone size: .; J gene: TRBJ2-4; CDR3 DNA: TGTGCCAGCAGCCAAGATCCCCGACAGAATGTAGCCAAAAACATTCAGTACTTC; CDR3 protein: CASSQDPRQNVAKNIQYF
V gene: TRBV6-2/TRBV6-3; D gene: .; clone size: .; J gene: TRBJ1-1; CDR3 DNA: TGTGCCAGCAGTTACCCGAACTATGAAGCTTTCTTT; CDR3 protein: CASSYPNYEAFF
V gene: TRBV6-2/TRBV6-3; D gene: TRBD1; clone size: .; J gene: TRBJ1-5; CDR3 DNA: TGTGCCAGCAGTTACACGTGGACAGGAAATCAGCCCCAGCATTTT; CDR3 protein: CASSYTWTGNQPQHF
V gene: TRBV6-5; D gene: TRBD2; clone size: .; J gene: TRBJ2-7; CDR3 DNA: TGTGCCAGCAGTTACTCGGGGCCACTAGCGGGAGGCCCCTACGAGCAGTACTTC; CDR3 protein: CASSYSGPLAGGPYEQYF
V gene: TRBV27; D gene: .; clone size: .; J gene: TRBJ1-6; CDR3 DNA: TGTGCCAGCAGTTTCAACTCCCTGGGGGGAAGAGGATCACCCCTCCACTTT; CDR3 protein: CASSFNSLGGRGSPLHF
V gene: TRBV20-1; D gene: .; clone size: .; J gene: TRBJ1-5; CDR3 DNA: TGCAGTGCTAGCCCCCCAGAAGCGAGCAATCAGCCCCAGCATTTT; CDR3 protein: CSASPPEASNQPQHF
V gene: TRBV7-9; D gene: .; clone size: .; J gene: TRBJ1-2; CDR3 DNA: TGTGCCAGCAGCCCCCGAAATTTACGGCAGGGCCGAAATTCCTATGGCTACACCTTC; CDR3 protein: CASSPRNLRQGRNSYGYTF
V gene: TRBV4-3; D gene: TRBD1; clone size: once; J gene: TRBJ2-3; CDR3 DNA: TGCGCCAGCAGCCAGGGACAGAGCACAGATACGCAGTATTTT; CDR3 protein: CASSQGQSTDTQYF
V gene: TRBV2; D gene: .; clone size: .; J gene: TRBJ2-2; CDR3 DNA: TGTGCCAGCAGGTTCACAGATAACACCGGGGAGCTGTTTTTT; CDR3 protein: CASRFTDNTGELFF
V gene: TRBV30; D gene: .; clone size: .; J gene: TRBJ2-1; CDR3 DNA: TGTGCCGGTACCGCGGGGGCGTCTTACAATGAGCAGTTCTTC; CDR3 protein: CAGTAGASYNEQFF
V gene: TRBV3-1; D gene: .; clone size: .; J gene: TRBJ1-3; CDR3 DNA: TGTGCCAGCAGGCAACGAAACACCATATATTTT; CDR3 protein: CASRQRNTIYF
V gene: TRBV4-1; D gene: .; clone size: .; J gene: TRBJ2-2; CDR3 DNA: TGCGCCAGCAGCCAAGAGATAGCCGGGGCCGGCACCGGGGAGCTGTTTTTT; CDR3 protein: CASSQEIAGAGTGELFF
V gene: TRBV6-5; D gene: .; clone size: .; J gene: TRBJ2-7; CDR3 DNA: TGTGCCAGCAGTTACTCGATGACCGGGGAATTGGTAGGCGAGCAGTACTTC; CDR3 protein: CASSYSMTGELVGEQYF
V gene: TRBV28; D gene: TRBD1; clone size: once; J gene: TRBJ2-7; CDR3 DNA: TGTGCCAGCAATAGACAGGGTGGAGAGCAGTACTTC; CDR3 protein: CASNRQGGEQYF
V gene: TRBV5-1; D gene: .; clone size: .; J gene: TRBJ2-5; CDR3 DNA: TGCGCCAGCAGCGAGAGAAGGGTCACTCAAGAGACCCAGTACTTC; CDR3 protein: CASSERRVTQETQYF
V gene: TRBV5-1; D gene: .; clone size: .; J gene: TRBJ2-7; CDR3 DNA: TGCGCCAGCAGCTTGGGGCCCGGGACGCCGCTCTACGAGCAGTACTTC; CDR3 protein: CASSLGPGTPLYEQYF
V gene: TRBV18; D gene: .; clone size: .; J gene: TRBJ2-1; CDR3 DNA: TGTGCCAGCTCACCACCGTCCAGCCCGAATGAGCAGTTCTTC; CDR3 protein: CASSPPSSPNEQFF
V gene: TRBV12-3/TRBV12-4; D gene: .; clone size: .; J gene: TRBJ1-5; CDR3 DNA: TGTGCCAGCAGCCATCCTAGCAATCAGCCCCAGCATTTT; CDR3 protein: CASSHPSNQPQHF
V gene: TRBV5-1; D gene: .; clone size: .; J gene: TRBJ1-5; CDR3 DNA: TGCGCCAGCAGCTTGGCCCACGATCAGCCCCAGCATTTT; CDR3 protein: CASSLAHDQPQHF
V gene: TRBV5-6; D gene: TRBD1; clone size: .; J gene: TRBJ2-1; CDR3 DNA: TGTGCCAGCAGCTTGCGAGGGACAGGTCTCCTCTTCTTCCATGAGCAGTTCTTC; CDR3 protein: CASSLRGTGLLFFHEQFF